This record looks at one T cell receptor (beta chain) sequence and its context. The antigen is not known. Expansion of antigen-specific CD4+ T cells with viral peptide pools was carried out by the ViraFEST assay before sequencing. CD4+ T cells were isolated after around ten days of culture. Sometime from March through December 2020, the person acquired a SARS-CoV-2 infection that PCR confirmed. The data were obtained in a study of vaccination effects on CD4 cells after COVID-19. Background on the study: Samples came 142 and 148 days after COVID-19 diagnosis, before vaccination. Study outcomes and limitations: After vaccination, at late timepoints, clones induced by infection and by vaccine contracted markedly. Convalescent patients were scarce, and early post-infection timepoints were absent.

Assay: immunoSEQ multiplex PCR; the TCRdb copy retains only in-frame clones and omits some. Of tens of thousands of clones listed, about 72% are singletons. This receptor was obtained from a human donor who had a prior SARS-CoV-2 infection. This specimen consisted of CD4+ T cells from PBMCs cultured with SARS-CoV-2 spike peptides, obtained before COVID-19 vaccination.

CDR3 protein: CSASVQINQPQHF. In DNA, the CDR3 is TGCAGTGCTAGTGTCCAGATCAATCAGCCCCAGCATTTT. The chain recombines TRBV20-1 with TRBJ1-5, with D hard to call. The V end lost 3 bases, the J end lost 3 bases, and 9 bases lay between the germline ends. Germline V CDR1 and CDR2: DFQATT, SNEGSKA (reference sequence). The CDR3 runs 13 residues.